Sequencing of this T cell receptor beta chain was carried out in a study of vaccination and CD4 T cells after COVID-19. The overall study: Controls had a CEFX pool, an HIV-1 Nef pool, or no peptide added.

Scientists ran DNA taken from cultured CD4+ T cells through the Oncomine TCR Beta short-read assay for sequencing. TCRdb fed the PCR reads into MiXCR, producing one record per CDR3 protein. The repertoire has around 25,000 distinct CDR3 sequences, under 65% of them found once; the top ten carry 13%. Concerning this clonotype: Its antigen is still unknown.

Treatment in this sample: roughly 11-day PBMC culture with coronavirus spike peptide pools or control peptides (ViraFEST assay). CDR1 and CDR2 from the germline V gene are DFQATT and SNEGSKA (reference sequence). Trimming removed 0 bases at V and 1 base at J, with 12 bases between. This CDR3 has 15 amino acids. This chain uses TRBV20-1 with TRBJ2-5; D uncertain. This material consisted of CD4+ T cells from blood, cultured in vitro, taken after SARS-CoV-2 vaccination. The clonotype was recovered from a human donor who received a COVID-19 vaccine. For the CDR3, the DNA is TGCAGTGCTAGAGATCTGGACGTATCCCAAGAGACCCAGTACTTC. Translation gives CSARDLDVSQETQYF.